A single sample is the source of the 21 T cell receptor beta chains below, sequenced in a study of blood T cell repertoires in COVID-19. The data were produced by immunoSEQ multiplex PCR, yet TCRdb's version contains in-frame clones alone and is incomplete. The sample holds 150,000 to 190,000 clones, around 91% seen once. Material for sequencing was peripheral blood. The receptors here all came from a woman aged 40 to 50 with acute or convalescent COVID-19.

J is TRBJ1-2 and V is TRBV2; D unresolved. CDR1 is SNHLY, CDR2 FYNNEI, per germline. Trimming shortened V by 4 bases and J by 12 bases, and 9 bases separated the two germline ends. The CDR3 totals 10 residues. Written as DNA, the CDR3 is TGTGCCAGCAGTGTCCCTTCCGACACCTTC. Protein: CASSVPSDTF.

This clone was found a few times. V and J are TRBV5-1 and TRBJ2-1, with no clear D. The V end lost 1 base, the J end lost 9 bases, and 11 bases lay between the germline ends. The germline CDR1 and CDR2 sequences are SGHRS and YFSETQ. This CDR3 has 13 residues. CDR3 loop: CASSLLPGSEQFF. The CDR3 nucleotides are TGCGCCAGCAGCTTGTTGCCGGGTAGTGAGCAGTTCTTC.

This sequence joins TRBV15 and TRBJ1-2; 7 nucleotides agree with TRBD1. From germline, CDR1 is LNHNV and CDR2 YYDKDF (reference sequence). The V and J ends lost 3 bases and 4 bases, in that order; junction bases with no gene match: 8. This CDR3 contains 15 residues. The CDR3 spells CATSSPTGIGYGYTF. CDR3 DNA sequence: TGTGCCACCAGCAGTCCGACAGGGATCGGCTATGGCTACACCTTC.

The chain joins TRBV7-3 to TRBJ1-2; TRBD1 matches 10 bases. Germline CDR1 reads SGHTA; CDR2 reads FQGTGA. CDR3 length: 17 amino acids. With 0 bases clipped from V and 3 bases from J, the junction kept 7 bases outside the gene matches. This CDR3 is CASSLTSSGQGYYGYTF. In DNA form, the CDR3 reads TGTGCCAGCAGCTTAACGTCGTCGGGACAGGGGTACTATGGCTACACCTTC.

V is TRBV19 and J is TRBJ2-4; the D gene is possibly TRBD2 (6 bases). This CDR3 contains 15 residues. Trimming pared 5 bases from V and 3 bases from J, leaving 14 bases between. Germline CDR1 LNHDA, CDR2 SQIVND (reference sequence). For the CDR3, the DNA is TGTGCCAGTAGTCTACAGGCGCGGGGCAAAAACATTCAGTACTTC. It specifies CASSLQARGKNIQYF.

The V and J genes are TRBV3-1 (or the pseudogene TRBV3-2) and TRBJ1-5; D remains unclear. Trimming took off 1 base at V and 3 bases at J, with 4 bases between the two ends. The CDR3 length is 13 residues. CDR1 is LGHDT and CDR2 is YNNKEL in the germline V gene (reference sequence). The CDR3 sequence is CASSQVYNQPQHF. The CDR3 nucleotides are TGTGCCAGCAGCCAAGTCTACAATCAGCCCCAGCATTTT.

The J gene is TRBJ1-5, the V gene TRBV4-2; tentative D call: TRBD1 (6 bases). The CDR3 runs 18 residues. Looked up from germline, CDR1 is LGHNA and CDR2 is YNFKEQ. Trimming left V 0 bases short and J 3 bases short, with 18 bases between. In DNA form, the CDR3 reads TGTGCCAGCAGCCAAGATTGGGATACAGGGATCTTCAATCAGCCCCAGCATTTT. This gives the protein CASSQDWDTGIFNQPQHF.

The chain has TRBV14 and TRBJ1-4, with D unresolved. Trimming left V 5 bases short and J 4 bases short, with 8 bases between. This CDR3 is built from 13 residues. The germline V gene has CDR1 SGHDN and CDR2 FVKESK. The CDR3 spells CASSGQYNEKLFF. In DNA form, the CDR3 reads TGTGCCAGCAGCGGTCAGTATAATGAAAAACTGTTTTTT. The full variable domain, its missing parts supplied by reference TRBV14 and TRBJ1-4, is EAGVTQFPSHSVIEKGQTVTLRCDPISGHDNLYWYRRVMGKEIKFLLHFVKESKQDESGMPNNRFLAERTGGTYSTLKVQPAELEDSGVYFCASSGQYNEKLFFGSGTQLSVL.

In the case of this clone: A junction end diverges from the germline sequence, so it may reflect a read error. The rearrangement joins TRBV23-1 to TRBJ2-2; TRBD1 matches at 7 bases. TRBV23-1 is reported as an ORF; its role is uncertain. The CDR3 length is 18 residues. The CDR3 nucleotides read TGCGCCAGCAGTCAATCGAGGGCGCGACAGGGCAGCCACCGGGGAGCTGTTTTT. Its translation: CASSQSRARQGSHRGAVF.

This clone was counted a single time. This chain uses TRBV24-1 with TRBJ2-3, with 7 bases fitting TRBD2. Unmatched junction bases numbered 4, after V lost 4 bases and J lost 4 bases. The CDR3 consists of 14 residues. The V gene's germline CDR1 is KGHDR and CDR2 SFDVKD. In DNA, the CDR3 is TGTGCCACCAGTGACCACACTAGCGCAGATACGCAGTATTTT. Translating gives CATSDHTSADTQYF.

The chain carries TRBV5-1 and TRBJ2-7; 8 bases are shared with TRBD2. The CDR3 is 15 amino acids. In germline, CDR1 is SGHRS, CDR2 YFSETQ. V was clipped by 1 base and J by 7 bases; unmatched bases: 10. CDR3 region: CASSLIAGGLEEQYF. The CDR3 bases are TGCGCCAGCAGCTTGATTGCGGGAGGATTGGAGGAGCAGTACTTC.

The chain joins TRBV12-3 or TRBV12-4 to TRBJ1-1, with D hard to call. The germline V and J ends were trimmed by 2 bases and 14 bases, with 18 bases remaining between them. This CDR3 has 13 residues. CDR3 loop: CASSLNRAGVEFF. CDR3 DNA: TGTGCCAGCAGTTTAAATAGGGCGGGAGTGGAGTTCTTT.

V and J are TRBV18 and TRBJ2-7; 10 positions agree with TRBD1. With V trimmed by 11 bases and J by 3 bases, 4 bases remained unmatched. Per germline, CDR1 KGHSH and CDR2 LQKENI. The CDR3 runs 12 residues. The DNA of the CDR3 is TGTGCCGGGACAGGGGAGGACTACGAGCAGTACTTC. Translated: CAGTGEDYEQYF.

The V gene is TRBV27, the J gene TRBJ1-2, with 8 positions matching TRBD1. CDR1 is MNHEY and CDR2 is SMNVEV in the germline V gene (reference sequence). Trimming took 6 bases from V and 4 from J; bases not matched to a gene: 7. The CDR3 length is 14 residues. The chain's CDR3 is CASRIDRGSYGYTF. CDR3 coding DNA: TGTGCCAGCAGAATCGACAGGGGATCCTATGGCTACACCTTC.

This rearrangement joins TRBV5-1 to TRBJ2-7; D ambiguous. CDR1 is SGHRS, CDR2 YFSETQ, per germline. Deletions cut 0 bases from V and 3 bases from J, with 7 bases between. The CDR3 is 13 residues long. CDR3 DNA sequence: TGCGCCAGCAGCTTGGGGCCGAACTACGAGCAGTACTTC. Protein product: CASSLGPNYEQYF.

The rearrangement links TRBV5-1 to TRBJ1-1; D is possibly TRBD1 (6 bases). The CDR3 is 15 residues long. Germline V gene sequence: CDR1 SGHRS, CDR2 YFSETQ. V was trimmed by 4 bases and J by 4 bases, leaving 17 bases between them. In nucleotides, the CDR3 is TGCGCCAGCAGCACTCTCCAGGGGCAGAGCACTGAAGCTTTCTTT. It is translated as CASSTLQGQSTEAFF.

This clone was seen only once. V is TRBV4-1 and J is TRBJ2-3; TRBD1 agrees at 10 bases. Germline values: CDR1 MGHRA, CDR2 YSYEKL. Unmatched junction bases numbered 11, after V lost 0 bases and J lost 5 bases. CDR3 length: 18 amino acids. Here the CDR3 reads CASSQDLNPTGGKDTQYF. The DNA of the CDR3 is TGCGCCAGCAGCCAAGATCTCAACCCGACAGGGGGCAAAGATACGCAGTATTTT.

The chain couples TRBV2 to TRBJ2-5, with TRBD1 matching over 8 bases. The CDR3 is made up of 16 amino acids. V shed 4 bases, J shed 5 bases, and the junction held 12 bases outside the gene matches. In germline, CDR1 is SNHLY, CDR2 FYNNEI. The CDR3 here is CASSGGTGTTSETQYF. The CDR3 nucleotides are TGTGCCAGCAGTGGGGGGACAGGAACCACATCGGAGACCCAGTACTTC.

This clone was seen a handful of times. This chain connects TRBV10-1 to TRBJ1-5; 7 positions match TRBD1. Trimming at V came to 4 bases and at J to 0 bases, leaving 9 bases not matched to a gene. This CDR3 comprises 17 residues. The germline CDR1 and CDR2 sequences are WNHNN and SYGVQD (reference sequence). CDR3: CASSGPDRIYSNQPQHF. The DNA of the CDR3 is TGCGCCAGCAGTGGGCCGGACAGGATTTATAGCAATCAGCCCCAGCATTTT.

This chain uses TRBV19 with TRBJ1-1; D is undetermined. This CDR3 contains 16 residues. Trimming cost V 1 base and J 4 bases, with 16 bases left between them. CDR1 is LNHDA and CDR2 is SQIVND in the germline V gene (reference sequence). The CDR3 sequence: CASSIGGGSLGTEAFF. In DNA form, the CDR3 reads TGTGCCAGTAGTATAGGGGGAGGGAGCTTGGGCACTGAAGCTTTCTTT.

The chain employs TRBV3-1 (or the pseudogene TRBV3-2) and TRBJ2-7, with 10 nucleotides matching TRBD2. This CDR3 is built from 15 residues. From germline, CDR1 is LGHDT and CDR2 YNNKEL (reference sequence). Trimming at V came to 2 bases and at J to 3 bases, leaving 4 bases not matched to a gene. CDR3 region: CASSQKGLAYYEQYF. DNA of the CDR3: TGTGCCAGCAGCCAAAAGGGACTAGCGTACTACGAGCAGTACTTC.